This passage covers 27 T cell receptor beta chains from one sample sequenced in a study of cytomegalovirus exposure and HLA in healthy donors. PCR was performed using 60 Vbeta and 13 Jbeta primers. Repertoires were generated with immunoSEQ multiplex PCR, while TCRdb's copy carries only in-frame clones and drops some. The sample lists more than 95,000 clones; 76% were seen once. Sequenced input: PBMCs. All receptors come from a middle-aged man in good health and CMV-seropositive.

The chain uses TRBV4-2 and TRBJ2-1; 7 nucleotides match TRBD2. CDR3 length: 16 amino acids. V dropped 0 bases and J dropped 7; count of bases not matched to a gene: 9. Germline values: CDR1 LGHNA, CDR2 YNFKEQ. The CDR3: CASSQESGGVRNEQFF. The CDR3 DNA reads as TGTGCCAGCAGCCAAGAGTCGGGAGGCGTACGGAATGAGCAGTTCTTC.

DNA of the CDR3: TGTGCTAGTGGTTTGGTGAGAATCAGACAGGAGACTCACACTGAAGCTTTCTTT. It specifies CASGLVRIRQETHTEAFF. V usage is TRBV12-5 and J usage is TRBJ1-1; D is perhaps TRBD1 (6 bases). V lost 0 bases, J lost 3 bases, and 20 bases lay in between. This CDR3 contains 18 residues. Germline-derived CDR1 and CDR2 are LGHNT and FRNRAP.

J is TRBJ1-1 and V is TRBV27; D is possibly TRBD1 (6 bases). V lost 5 bases and J lost 4, with 17 bases in between. The CDR3 loop spans 15 amino acids. From germline, CDR1 is MNHEY and CDR2 SMNVEV (reference sequence). CDR3 coding DNA: TGTGCCAGCAGTCCCGGGGGGGCCATTGCCACTGAAGCTTTCTTT. This gives the protein CASSPGGAIATEAFF.

V and J are TRBV5-6 and TRBJ1-1; 7 bases match TRBD1. Looked up from germline, CDR1 is SGHDT and CDR2 is YYEEEE. This CDR3 contains 15 residues. With V trimmed by 4 bases and J by 4 bases, 10 bases remained unmatched. The CDR3 region has the DNA TGTGCCAGCAGCCAGATTACAGGGGTGGGCACTGAAGCTTTCTTT. It yields the protein CASSQITGVGTEAFF. Looking up the rest from reference TRBV5-6 and TRBJ1-1 gives the full variable domain: DAGVTQSPTHLIKTRGQQVTLRCSPKSGHDTVSWYQQALGQGPQFIFQYYEEEERQRGNFPDRFSGHQFPNYSSELNVNALLLGDSALYLCASSQITGVGTEAFFGQGTRLTVV.

CDR3 residues: CAWHPGGIGGYTF. CDR3 sequence (DNA): TGTGCCTGGCACCCCGGGGGGATTGGTGGCTACACCTTC. The chain couples TRBV30 to TRBJ1-2; maybe TRBD1 (5 bases). This CDR3 is built from 13 residues. CDR1 and CDR2 from the germline V gene are GTSNPN and SVGIG (reference sequence). V lost 5 bases and J 7 bases, leaving 17 bases between the germline ends.

V is TRBV2 and J is TRBJ2-5; 7 bases match TRBD1. V shed 5 bases and J 4 bases; nucleotides not matched to a gene: 13. CDR3 length equals 16 residues. CDR1 and CDR2 from the germline V gene are SNHLY and FYNNEI. Here the CDR3 DNA reads TGTGCCAGCAGTTTTACAGGGGCGCCAGGGGGAGAGACCCAGTACTTC. Translating gives CASSFTGAPGGETQYF.

CDR3 nucleotide sequence: TGTGCCAGTAGTGGTTATTGGCTAGCGGGAGGGCCGAGAGCAGATACGCAGTATTTT. Translation: CASSGYWLAGGPRADTQYF. The chain has TRBV19 and TRBJ2-3, with 12 bases fitting TRBD2. Trimming took 5 bases from V and 4 from J; bases not matched to a gene: 16. Germline CDR1 LNHDA, CDR2 SQIVND (reference sequence). The CDR3 length is 19 residues.

This clone was seen only a few times. The chain carries TRBV6-1 and TRBJ2-7; 8 bases are a match to TRBD2. Trimming removed 2 bases from V and 6 bases from J; junction bases left unmatched: 9. Germline V CDR1 and CDR2: MNHNS, SASEGT. The CDR3 covers 15 residues. The CDR3: CASSERNSGRGEQYF. The DNA for the CDR3 is TGTGCCAGCAGTGAAAGGAACAGCGGGAGAGGCGAGCAGTACTTC.

The chain has TRBV6-6 and TRBJ1-2; the D gene is possibly TRBD1 (5 bases). CDR1 is MNHNY and CDR2 is SVGAGI in the germline V gene (reference sequence). This CDR3 has 14 residues. V shed 7 bases and J shed 2 bases, with 14 bases lying between them. The CDR3 loop reads CASTWTRGNYGYTF. The CDR3 nucleotides are TGTGCCAGCACATGGACCCGGGGGAACTATGGCTACACCTTC.

In the case of this clone: The junction departs from germline at one end; a sequencing error may be responsible. The rearrangement joins TRBV7-9 to TRBJ2-5, with TRBD1 matching over 7 bases. CDR1 SEHNR and CDR2 FQNEAQ come from the germline V gene (reference sequence). The CDR3 length is 15 residues. The CDR3 region has the DNA TGTTCCAGCAGCTTAGACCAGGGGGTGCAAGAGACCCAGTACTTC. It is translated as CSSSLDQGVQETQYF.

The chain joins TRBV5-1 to TRBJ2-5; tentatively, D is TRBD2 (5 bases). Germline CDR1 is SGHRS and CDR2 is YFSETQ. The CDR3 runs 15 residues. The ends were cut back, 3 bases at V and 5 bases at J, with 17 bases in the middle. CDR3 bases: TGCGCCAGCAGCTCAACGGACCCTCGAGGGGAGACCCAGTACTTC. Amino acid sequence: CASSSTDPRGETQYF.

The count of this clone is one. This sequence joins TRBV19 and TRBJ2-1; 10 positions agree with TRBD2. Germline loops: CDR1 LNHDA, CDR2 SQIVND (reference sequence). The length of the CDR3 is 18 residues. With 3 bases clipped from V and 5 bases from J, the junction kept 13 bases outside the gene matches. CDR3 bases: TGTGCCAGTAGTATCAGACTACTCCCGGGACTAGCGAACAATGAGCAGTTCTTC. This sequence encodes CASSIRLLPGLANNEQFF.

This rearrangement joins TRBV7-3 to TRBJ1-1; D gene unclear. V shed 5 bases and J shed 0 bases, with 7 bases lying between them. The germline gives CDR1 SGHTA, CDR2 FQGTGA. CDR3 length equals 13 residues. In DNA form, the CDR3 reads TGTGCCAGCAGCCTCAGTCTGAACACTGAAGCTTTCTTT. Encoded protein: CASSLSLNTEAFF.

The J gene is TRBJ2-1, the V gene TRBV11-3; TRBD2 matches 9 bases. Germline CDR1 is SGHNT and CDR2 is YENEEA. The CDR3 has 15 residues. V shed 4 bases, J shed 8 bases, and the junction held 9 bases outside the gene matches. The DNA of the CDR3 is TGTGCCAGCAGCTCTTTTAGCGGGAGTAGGGATGAGCAGTTCTTC. The encoded protein is CASSSFSGSRDEQFF.

CDR3 in amino acids: CASSSGYSPLHF. For the CDR3, the DNA is TGTGCCAGCAGTTCAGGGTACTCACCCCTCCACTTT. This rearrangement joins TRBV27 to TRBJ1-6; a possible D gene is TRBD1 (5 bases). V shed 4 bases and J shed 10 bases, with 8 bases lying between them. Germline V lookup: CDR1 MNHEY, CDR2 SMNVEV (reference sequence). The CDR3 covers 12 residues.

This clone occurred once. The V call is TRBV6-5, the J call TRBJ1-1; 10 bases align to TRBD1. In germline, CDR1 is MNHEY, CDR2 SVGAGI. CDR3 length equals 16 residues. V was pared by 4 bases and J by 7 bases, with 12 bases of the junction left unmatched. CDR3 sequence: CASSSPRQGARNEAFF. CDR3 DNA: TGTGCCAGCAGTTCACCTAGACAGGGGGCGCGTAATGAAGCTTTCTTT.

This clone was seen a single time. The chain carries TRBV5-4 and TRBJ2-7; 11 bases match TRBD1. Germline assignment: CDR1 SGHNT and CDR2 YYREEE (reference sequence). The CDR3 contains 15 residues. V lost 5 bases and J lost 0; bases outside the gene matches: 4. This CDR3 reads CASRTGQGASYEQYF. The DNA for the CDR3 is TGTGCCAGCAGAACAGGACAGGGGGCCTCCTACGAGCAGTACTTC.

The chain employs TRBV14 and TRBJ2-1; D ambiguous. Germline V lookup: CDR1 SGHDN, CDR2 FVKESK. The germline V and J ends were trimmed by 1 base and 4 bases, with 8 bases remaining between them. This CDR3 is built from 14 residues. The CDR3 protein is CASSQGLQYNEQFF. Written as DNA, the CDR3 is TGTGCCAGCAGCCAAGGCCTACAGTACAATGAGCAGTTCTTC.

V is TRBV27 and J is TRBJ1-6, with TRBD1 identical over 8 bases. V lost 5 bases and J lost 9; bases outside the gene matches: 12. Per the germline V gene, CDR1 is MNHEY and CDR2 is SMNVEV (reference sequence). This CDR3 is 16 amino acids long. In nucleotides, the CDR3 is TGTGCCAGCAGTCCATCCCTCGGACAGGGTGTTTCACCCCTCCACTTT. Protein: CASSPSLGQGVSPLHF.

This rearrangement joins TRBV18 to TRBJ1-1; 7 nucleotides agree with TRBD1. The junction had 4 bases not matched to a gene; V was cut back by 1 base and J by 8 bases. The CDR3 spans 13 residues. Per germline, CDR1 KGHSH and CDR2 LQKENI. The CDR3 DNA is TGTGCCAGCTCACCACAGACAGGGAAGGAAGCTTTCTTT. Translation: CASSPQTGKEAFF.

This chain joins TRBV30 and TRBJ2-1; D is perhaps TRBD1 (6 bases). Looked up from germline, CDR1 is GTSNPN and CDR2 is SVGIG (reference sequence). The CDR3 has 15 residues. V shed 5 bases and J shed 0 bases, with 14 bases lying between them. CDR3 nucleotides: TGTGCCTGGGCCCGGGACATAAGCTCCTACAATGAGCAGTTCTTC. This codes for CAWARDISSYNEQFF.

This clone showed up just once. Other DNA sequences in the sample encode the same CDR3. For the CDR3, the DNA is TGTGCCAGCGAGAAGAGCGGGAACTACCAAGAGACCCAGTACTTC. This gives the protein CASEKSGNYQETQYF. The rearrangement uses TRBV2 and TRBJ2-5; 7 bases are shared with TRBD2. Germline V gene data show CDR1 as SNHLY and CDR2 as FYNNEI. This CDR3 spans 15 amino acids. Trimming took 8 bases from V and 0 from J; bases not matched to a gene: 9.

J is TRBJ2-2 and V is TRBV4-3; possible D gene TRBD2, 5 bases. Trimming took off 4 bases at V and 4 bases at J, with 16 bases between the two ends. The CDR3 has 16 amino acids. Germline loops: CDR1 LGHNA, CDR2 YSLEER. CDR3 DNA sequence: TGCGCCAGCAGCCGAACAGCGACTCGGGGCACCGGGGAGCTGTTTTTT. It translates to CASSRTATRGTGELFF.

The chain couples TRBV7-8 to TRBJ2-3, with D possibly TRBD2 on 6 matching bases. Trimming cost V 1 base and J 1 base, with 18 bases left between them. The germline CDR1 and CDR2 sequences are SGHVS and FQNEAQ. The CDR3 covers 18 residues. CDR3 in DNA: TGTGCCAGCAGCTTAGGTCCCCTTGGCGGGGTCGGCACAGATACGCAGTATTTT. Protein product: CASSLGPLGGVGTDTQYF.

J is TRBJ2-7 and V is TRBV7-2; the D gene is possibly TRBD1 (6 bases). From germline, CDR1 is SGHTA and CDR2 FQGNSA. V lost 5 bases and J lost 0, with 14 bases in between. The CDR3 has 15 amino acids. The CDR3 DNA is TGTGCCAGCAGCACCCACAGGGCGAGCTCCTACGAGCAGTACTTC. The encoded protein is CASSTHRASSYEQYF.

The rearrangement uses TRBV7-9 and TRBJ2-1, with D perhaps TRBD2 (6 bases). Germline-derived CDR1 and CDR2 are SEHNR and FQNEAQ (reference sequence). CDR3 length: 17 amino acids. Trimming shortened V by 5 bases and J by 0 bases, and 17 bases separated the two germline ends. CDR3 nucleotide sequence: TGTGCCAGCAGCATCCCACTAGCCCCGAGCTCCTACAATGAGCAGTTCTTC. Encoded protein: CASSIPLAPSSYNEQFF.

V gene TRBV19 combines with J gene TRBJ2-7, with TRBD1 matching 7 bases. The CDR3 length is 14 residues. The V segment lost 5 bases and the J segment 5 bases; nucleotides outside the gene matches: 9. Germline V gives CDR1 LNHDA, CDR2 SQIVND (reference sequence). CDR3 loop: CASSRQGGHNEQYF. The CDR3 coding sequence is TGTGCCAGTAGTCGACAGGGTGGTCACAACGAGCAGTACTTC.